The sequence of this T cell receptor beta chain was determined in a study of cytomegalovirus exposure and HLA in healthy donors. Across the study: HLA-typed donors contributed 65 million to 95 million unique TCRs, which were held in an early data release. Findings and limits, study-wide: Productive status was seen about 90% or about 30% of the time for most TCR beta V segments in an earlier analysis. For most subjects, TCR beta sequences were reported to predict HLA-A and HLA-B alleles with accuracy. In a later analysis, across HLA loci, associated TCR counts were highest for DRB1, lowest for HLA-C.

V was pared by 0 bases and J by 0 bases, with 16 bases of the junction left unmatched. The CDR3 loop spans 21 amino acids. CDR1 and CDR2 (germline): SGDLS, YYNGEE. The PCR ran on 60 Vbeta and 13 Jbeta primers. Using immunoSEQ multiplex PCR, the repertoire was profiled, and TCRdb retains in-frame clones only, with some absent. The repertoire has 250,000 to 350,000 clones, roughly 90% of them found once; the top ten carry roughly 2.1%. Points on this clone: Its antigen is still unknown.

This rearrangement joins TRBV9 to TRBJ2-3, with 10 bases identical to TRBD2. This sequence originates from a woman between 18 and 29 years old in good health and CMV-seronegative. The specimen was PBMCs. CDR3 sequence reads: CASSVGGRVIAGGTSTDTQYF. CDR3 coding DNA: TGTGCCAGCAGCGTAGGTGGTAGGGTGATAGCGGGGGGCACTAGCACAGATACGCAGTATTTT.